This entry lists 32 T cell receptor beta chains sequenced from one sample in a study of T-cell reconstitution after alpha-beta-depleted transplantation in children. Preparing the TCRbeta library involved the use of unique molecular identifiers. In TCRdb, the PCR reads were re-called with MiXCR into one record per CDR3 protein. This sample carries a few hundred thousand distinct CDR3 sequences, roughly a quarter of them seen once, and the ten largest clones take 2.6%. The specimen was PBMCs, collected before TCRalphabeta/CD19-depleted stem cell transplant. The receptors stem from a girl aged 2-10 years with Fanconi anemia, due to receive a stem cell transplant.

This clonotype was recorded at least ten times. This chain links TRBV12-3 or TRBV12-4 with TRBJ1-4; D is undetermined. V was clipped by 6 bases and J by 8 bases, with 16 bases between them. CDR3 length: 14 amino acids. The CDR3, as DNA: TGTGCCAGCAGACGGAGCGGGTCCCAGGAAAAACTGTTTTTT. Translated: CASRRSGSQEKLFF.

This clonotype showed up many times. The rearrangement links TRBV6-5 to TRBJ2-6, with D unclear. The germline CDR1 and CDR2 sequences are MNHEY and SVGAGI. This CDR3 contains 15 residues. V lost 9 bases, J lost 0 bases, and 12 bases lay in between. The chain's CDR3 is CASGYPVSGANVLTF. The CDR3 nucleotides are TGTGCCAGTGGGTACCCCGTCTCTGGGGCCAACGTCCTGACTTTC.

This clonotype was counted at least ten times. The chain combines TRBV29-1 with TRBJ2-7; D gene uncertain. With 6 bases removed from V and 5 bases from J, the gap between germline ends came to 17 bases. The CDR3 has 13 residues. Per the germline V gene, CDR1 is SQVTM and CDR2 is ANQGSEA. CDR3 amino acids: CSVLRDPEDEQYF. The CDR3 bases are TGCAGCGTACTTAGAGACCCTGAGGACGAGCAGTACTTC.

CDR3 DNA: TGCAGTGCTAGACGCCTAGCGTTCTACAATGAGCAGTTCTTC. Its protein product is CSARRLAFYNEQFF. V usage is TRBV20-1 and J usage is TRBJ2-1; D possibly corresponds to TRBD2 (6 bases). The V end was cut by 2 bases, the J end by 3 bases, with 11 bases between. Germline V CDR1 and CDR2: DFQATT, SNEGSKA (reference sequence). The CDR3 runs to 14 residues.

The chain carries TRBV20-1 and TRBJ2-5, with TRBD1 identical over 9 bases. Germline CDR1 is DFQATT and CDR2 is SNEGSKA (reference sequence). This CDR3 is built from 15 residues. The V and J ends lost 3 bases and 5 bases, in that order; junction bases with no gene match: 10. The CDR3 sequence is CSARLTGGLSETQYF. The CDR3 DNA sequence: TGCAGTGCTAGGTTGACAGGGGGTTTGTCGGAGACCCAGTACTTC.

This clonotype was counted at least ten times. J is TRBJ2-5 and V is TRBV29-1; 7 nucleotides align to TRBD2. Germline assignment: CDR1 SQVTM and CDR2 ANQGSEA. The CDR3 covers 14 residues. Trimming removed 4 bases from V and 4 bases from J; junction bases left unmatched: 9. CDR3 DNA sequence: TGCAGCGTTGTAGGGAGGGAGGGTAGAGAGACCCAGTACTTC. Translated: CSVVGREGRETQYF.

The chain combines TRBV5-5 with TRBJ1-1; 7 nucleotides match TRBD1. CDR1 and CDR2 from the germline V gene are SGHKS and YYEKEE (reference sequence). The CDR3 is 12 residues long. V lost 4 bases, J lost 8 bases, and 5 bases stayed unmatched. The chain's CDR3 is CASSLWDSEAFF. In DNA, the CDR3 is TGTGCCAGCAGCCTCTGGGACAGCGAAGCTTTCTTT.

This clonotype appeared a few times. The rearrangement uses TRBV10-3 and TRBJ2-5, with 8 positions matching TRBD2. Germline CDR1 is ENHRY and CDR2 is SYGVKD. The V gene end was trimmed by 0 bases and the J gene end by 5 bases; junction bases not matched to a gene: 20. The CDR3 totals 20 residues. In DNA form, the CDR3 reads TGTGCCATCAGTGAGTCGAGTAGCGGGATACTTCTAACGAGTTGTGAGACCCAGTACTTC. Amino acid sequence: CAISESSSGILLTSCETQYF.

The rearrangement joins TRBV4-2 to TRBJ2-4; 7 bases fit TRBD2. Germline V gives CDR1 LGHNA, CDR2 YNFKEQ. With 3 bases clipped from V and 3 bases from J, the junction kept 5 bases outside the gene matches. This CDR3 region has 15 residues. The chain's CDR3 is CASSHRGGGKNIQYF. DNA of the CDR3: TGTGCCAGCAGCCATCGCGGGGGAGGCAAAAACATTCAGTACTTC.

This sequence joins TRBV20-1 and TRBJ2-3; tentative D call: TRBD2 (6 bases). Trimming left V 3 bases short and J 2 bases short, with 12 bases between. Germline-derived CDR1 and CDR2 are DFQATT and SNEGSKA (reference sequence). The CDR3 consists of 14 residues. CDR3 loop: CSASSAGFTDTQYF. The CDR3 nucleotides are TGCAGTGCTAGTTCAGCGGGTTTCACAGATACGCAGTATTTT.

J is TRBJ2-1 and V is TRBV20-1, with 8 bases matching TRBD2. The germline V gene encodes CDR1 DFQATT and CDR2 SNEGSKA (reference sequence). V lost 4 bases and J lost 3; bases outside the gene matches: 8. The CDR3 totals 15 residues. The CDR3 loop is CSATKRELHYNEQFF. The DNA for the CDR3 is TGCAGTGCTACAAAGCGGGAGCTACACTACAATGAGCAGTTCTTC.

The gene calls are TRBV25-1 and TRBJ1-4; D may be TRBD1 (5 bases). The CDR3 totals 14 residues. Germline CDR1 is MGHDK and CDR2 is SYGVNS. V was shortened by 3 bases and J by 2 bases, with 7 bases between the two germline ends. CDR3 protein: CASSDWDTNEKLFF. The CDR3 region has the DNA TGTGCCAGCAGTGATTGGGACACTAATGAAAAACTGTTTTTT.

This clonotype occurred a few times. The genes are TRBV20-1 and TRBJ2-3; the match to TRBD1 covers 7 bases. This CDR3 comprises 14 residues. Germline V lookup: CDR1 DFQATT, CDR2 SNEGSKA (reference sequence). The junction had 9 bases not matched to a gene; V was cut back by 2 bases and J by 7 bases. The CDR3, as DNA: TGCAGTGCTAGATCCCGGGACAGCCTCCATACGCAGTATTTT. Its translation is CSARSRDSLHTQYF.

The table lists this clonotype with a few counts. The V call is TRBV5-1, the J call TRBJ2-2, with a weak D call TRBD2 (6 bases). This CDR3 comprises 15 residues. V was pared by 2 bases and J by 4 bases, with 12 bases between. Germline V gene sequence: CDR1 SGHRS, CDR2 YFSETQ. The CDR3 DNA follows: TGCGCCAGCAGCTTCCGGGAGCCGGCCACCGGGGAGCTGTTTTTT. Translation gives CASSFREPATGELFF. The full variable domain, its missing parts supplied by reference TRBV5-1 and TRBJ2-2, is KAGVTQTPRYLIKTRGQQVTLSCSPISGHRSVSWYQQTPGQGLQFLFEYFSETQRNKGNFPGRFSGRQFSNSRSEMNVSTLELGDSALYLCASSFREPATGELFFGEGSRLTVL.

The CDR3 is CSARFSSNQPQHF. The CDR3 DNA sequence: TGCAGTGCTAGATTTAGTAGCAATCAGCCCCAGCATTTT. The chain is built from TRBV20-1 and TRBJ1-5; D is unresolved. Germline-derived CDR1 and CDR2 are DFQATT and SNEGSKA (reference sequence). The germline V and J ends were trimmed by 2 bases and 0 bases, with 5 bases remaining between them. This CDR3 is built from 13 residues.

The chain is built from TRBV2 and TRBJ2-3; D possibly corresponds to TRBD2 (5 bases). Per the germline V gene, CDR1 is SNHLY and CDR2 is FYNNEI. V was pared by 3 bases and J by 3 bases, with 7 bases between. The CDR3 contains 13 residues. In DNA, the CDR3 is TGTGCCAGCAGTGATGGGAGAACAGATACGCAGTATTTT. Translation gives CASSDGRTDTQYF.

This chain joins TRBV29-1 and TRBJ2-1; TRBD2 aligns across 11 bases. The germline V gene has CDR1 SQVTM and CDR2 ANQGSEA. This CDR3 is built from 16 residues. With V trimmed by 4 bases and J by 2 bases, 7 bases remained unmatched. As DNA, the CDR3 is TGCAGCGTTGGAGGTACTAGCGGGAGAACCTACAATGAGCAGTTCTTC. As protein: CSVGGTSGRTYNEQFF.

This clonotype was seen more than once but under ten times. The chain couples TRBV12-3 or TRBV12-4 to TRBJ2-4; 16 bases are a match to TRBD2. The CDR3 has 13 residues. V shed 5 bases, J shed 14 bases, and the junction held 3 bases outside the gene matches. The CDR3 DNA reads TGTGCCAGCAGTCAGGGACTAGCGGGGGGGGAGTACTTC. This translates into CASSQGLAGGEYF.

This clonotype was detected a few times. The chain recombines TRBV20-1 with TRBJ2-3; the D gene is possibly TRBD1 (6 bases). Trimming took 5 bases from V and 2 from J, leaving 17 bases between them. Per germline, CDR1 DFQATT and CDR2 SNEGSKA (reference sequence). The CDR3 spans 15 residues. As DNA, the CDR3 is TGCAGTGCTCCGGCAAGACAGGTTGACACAGATACGCAGTATTTT. Translated: CSAPARQVDTDTQYF.

A few counts support this clonotype. Here the CDR3 DNA reads TGTGCCAGCAGCTTGGACGGGAGGACATTTTACGATGAGCAGTTCTTC. The encoded protein is CASSLDGRTFYDEQFF. The gene calls are TRBV7-9 and TRBJ2-1; TRBD2 matches 7 bases. The CDR3 is 16 residues long. The V and J ends lost 3 bases and 8 bases, in that order; junction bases with no gene match: 13. From germline, CDR1 is SEHNR and CDR2 FQNEAQ (reference sequence).

Ten or more counts support this clonotype. The chain employs TRBV4-2 and TRBJ2-1, with TRBD1 matching 9 bases. V was clipped by 1 base and J by 6 bases; unmatched bases: 7. Germline V gives CDR1 LGHNA, CDR2 YNFKEQ. This CDR3 region has 16 residues. CDR3 bases: TGTGCCAGCAGCCAAGTTGCCGGGACAGGGTCCAATGAGCAGTTCTTC. As protein: CASSQVAGTGSNEQFF.

This clonotype was counted ten times or more. The gene calls are TRBV4-2 and TRBJ2-1; 13 bases match TRBD2. The V gene's germline CDR1 is LGHNA and CDR2 YNFKEQ. This CDR3 is built from 17 residues. The junction had 6 bases not matched to a gene; V was cut back by 2 bases and J by 5 bases. CDR3 DNA sequence: TGTGCCAGCAGCCAAACCGGGACTAGCGGGGCGAACAATGAGCAGTTCTTC. Protein sequence: CASSQTGTSGANNEQFF.

Only a few counts were recorded for this clonotype. J is TRBJ2-5 and V is TRBV20-1, with D possibly TRBD1 on 6 matching bases. The V gene's germline CDR1 is DFQATT and CDR2 SNEGSKA (reference sequence). V dropped 6 bases and J dropped 5 bases, with 19 bases sitting between them. CDR3 length equals 14 residues. The CDR3 spells CSASPTGPGETQYF. DNA for the CDR3: TGCAGTGCCAGTCCCACAGGGCCCGGGGAGACCCAGTACTTC.

This clonotype appeared a few times. The chain joins TRBV5-1 to TRBJ2-5; D perhaps matches TRBD2 (6 bases). From germline, CDR1 is SGHRS and CDR2 YFSETQ. This CDR3 is 14 amino acids long. The V end lost 1 base, the J end lost 2 bases, and 9 bases lay between the germline ends. The CDR3 sequence is CASSLIAGQETQYF. The CDR3 region has the DNA TGCGCCAGCAGCTTGATTGCGGGGCAAGAGACCCAGTACTTC.

This clonotype has ten or more counts. The CDR3 nucleotides read TGCGCCAGCTCCGGGACACGGGAGGGTAATGAGCAGTTCTTC. As protein: CASSGTREGNEQFF. V is TRBV5-1 and J is TRBJ2-1; TRBD2 aligns across 8 bases. Losses at the gene ends were 7 bases for V and 7 bases for J; bases not matched to a gene: 10. CDR3 length: 14 residues. CDR1 is SGHRS, CDR2 YFSETQ, per germline. The variable domain in full, with the rest retrieved from reference TRBV5-1 and TRBJ2-1, is KAGVTQTPRYLIKTRGQQVTLSCSPISGHRSVSWYQQTPGQGLQFLFEYFSETQRNKGNFPGRFSGRQFSNSRSEMNVSTLELGDSALYLCASSGTREGNEQFFGPGTRLTVL.

The rearrangement links TRBV29-1 to TRBJ2-3; 8 bases match TRBD1. The CDR3 sequence is 18 residues long. Germline assignment: CDR1 SQVTM and CDR2 ANQGSEA. Trimming at V came to 3 bases and at J to 8 bases, leaving 22 bases not matched to a gene. The CDR3 protein is CSVEDQGQGDQPVGTQYF. In DNA, the CDR3 is TGCAGCGTTGAGGACCAAGGACAGGGTGATCAACCGGTGGGTACGCAGTATTTT.

Many counts were recorded for this clonotype. V usage is TRBV29-1 and J usage is TRBJ2-5, with TRBD2 matching 14 bases. This CDR3 is built from 14 residues. Germline V gives CDR1 SQVTM, CDR2 ANQGSEA. V lost 7 bases, J lost 5 bases, and 6 bases stayed unmatched. This CDR3 is CSGERLAGGETQYF. The CDR3 region has the DNA TGCAGCGGGGAAAGACTAGCGGGAGGGGAGACCCAGTACTTC.

V and J are TRBV10-1 and TRBJ2-7; the D gene is possibly TRBD1 (6 bases). The CDR3 consists of 11 residues. Germline values: CDR1 WNHNN, CDR2 SYGVQD (reference sequence). V was cut by 9 bases and J by 5 bases, with 11 bases left in between. The CDR3, as DNA: TGCGCCAGGCTCGGACAGAACGAGCAGTACTTC. Translating gives CARLGQNEQYF.

This clonotype was observed a handful of times. This rearrangement joins TRBV3-1 to TRBJ2-6; 7 bases agree with TRBD1. The germline gives CDR1 LGHDT, CDR2 YNNKEL (reference sequence). The CDR3 contains 16 residues. The trim removed 4 bases at V and 0 bases at J, leaving 3 bases unmatched. The CDR3 protein is CASSRDSNSGANVLTF. The CDR3 DNA reads as TGTGCCAGCAGCCGGGACAGCAACTCTGGGGCCAACGTCCTGACTTTC.

This clonotype was seen many times. The chain has TRBV24-1 and TRBJ2-2, with unresolved D. Germline values: CDR1 KGHDR, CDR2 SFDVKD. This CDR3 has 15 residues. Deletions cut 1 base from V and 1 base from J, with 6 bases between. CDR3 in amino acids: CATSDFSQNTGELFF. The CDR3 coding sequence is TGTGCCACCAGTGATTTTTCACAGAACACCGGGGAGCTGTTTTTT.

The J gene is TRBJ2-3, the V gene TRBV27, with 9 bases fitting TRBD2. Germline V gene lookup returns CDR1 MNHEY and CDR2 SMNVEV (reference sequence). This CDR3 is built from 16 residues. The J segment lost 5 bases and the V segment lost 3 bases, leaving 9 bases of the junction unmatched. The CDR3 bases are TGTGCCAGCAGTTTGAGGCGGGAGGGACTTTTAGATACGCAGTATTTT. Encoded protein: CASSLRREGLLDTQYF.

This clonotype was seen only a few times. The rearrangement uses TRBV25-1 and TRBJ2-6, with TRBD1 identical over 7 bases. Germline assignment: CDR1 MGHDK and CDR2 SYGVNS. The CDR3 covers 22 residues. Trimming cost V 8 bases and J 2 bases; bases outside gene matches: 27. This CDR3 is CASPGLTPCCPDRIAGANVLTF. CDR3 in DNA: TGTGCCAGCCCTGGGCTTACCCCCTGCTGCCCGGACAGGATAGCTGGGGCCAACGTCCTGACTTTC.